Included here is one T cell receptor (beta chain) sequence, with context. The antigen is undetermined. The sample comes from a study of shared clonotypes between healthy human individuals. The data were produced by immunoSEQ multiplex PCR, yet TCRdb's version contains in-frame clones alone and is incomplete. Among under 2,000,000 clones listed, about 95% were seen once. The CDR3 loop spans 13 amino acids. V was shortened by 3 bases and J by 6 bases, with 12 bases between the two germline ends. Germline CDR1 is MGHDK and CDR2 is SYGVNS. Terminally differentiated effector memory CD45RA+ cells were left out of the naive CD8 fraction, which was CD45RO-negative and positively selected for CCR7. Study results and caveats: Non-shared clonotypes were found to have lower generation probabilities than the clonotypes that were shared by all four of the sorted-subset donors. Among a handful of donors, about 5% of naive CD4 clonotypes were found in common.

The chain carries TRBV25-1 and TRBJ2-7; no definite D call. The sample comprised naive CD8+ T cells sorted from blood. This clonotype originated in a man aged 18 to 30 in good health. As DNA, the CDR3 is TGTGCCAGCAGTGATTTTAGAGGACCCGAGCAGTACTTC. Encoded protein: CASSDFRGPEQYF.